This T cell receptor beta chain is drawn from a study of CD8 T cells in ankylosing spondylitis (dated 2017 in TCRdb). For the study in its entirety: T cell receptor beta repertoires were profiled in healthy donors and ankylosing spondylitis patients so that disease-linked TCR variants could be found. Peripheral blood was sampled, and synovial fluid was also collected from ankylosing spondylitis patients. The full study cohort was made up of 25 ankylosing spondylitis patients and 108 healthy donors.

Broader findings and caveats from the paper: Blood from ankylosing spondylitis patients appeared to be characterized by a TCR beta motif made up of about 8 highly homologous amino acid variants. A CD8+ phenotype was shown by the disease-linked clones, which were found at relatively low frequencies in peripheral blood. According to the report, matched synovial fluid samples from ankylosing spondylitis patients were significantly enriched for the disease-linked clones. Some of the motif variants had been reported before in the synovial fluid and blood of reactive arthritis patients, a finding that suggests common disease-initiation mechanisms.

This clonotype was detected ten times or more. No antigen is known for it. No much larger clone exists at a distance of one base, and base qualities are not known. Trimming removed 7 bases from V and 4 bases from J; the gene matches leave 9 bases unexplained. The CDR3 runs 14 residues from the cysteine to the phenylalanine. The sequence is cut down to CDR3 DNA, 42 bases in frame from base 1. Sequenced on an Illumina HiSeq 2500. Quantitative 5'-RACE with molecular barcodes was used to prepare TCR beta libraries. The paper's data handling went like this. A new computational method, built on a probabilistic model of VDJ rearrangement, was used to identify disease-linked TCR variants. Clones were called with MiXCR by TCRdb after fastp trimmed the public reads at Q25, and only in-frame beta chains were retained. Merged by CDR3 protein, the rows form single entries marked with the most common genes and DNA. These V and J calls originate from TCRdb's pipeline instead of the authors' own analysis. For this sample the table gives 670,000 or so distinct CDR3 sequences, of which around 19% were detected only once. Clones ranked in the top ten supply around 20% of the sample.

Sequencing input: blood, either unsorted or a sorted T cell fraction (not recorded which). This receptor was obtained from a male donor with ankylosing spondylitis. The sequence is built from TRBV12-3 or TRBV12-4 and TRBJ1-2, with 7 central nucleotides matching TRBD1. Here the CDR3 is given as CASNLQGMGYGYTF. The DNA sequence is TGTGCCAGCAACCTACAGGGGATGGGCTATGGCTACACCTTC.